This T cell receptor beta chain was captured by sequencing in a study of regulatory T cells in long-lasting Graves disease. Time point defined: newly diagnosed GD, antithyroid drugs for less than 3 months. From PBMCs, RNA was extracted and then used to make the TCR library. Remarks on this clonotype: The antigen remains undetermined.

Arm-PCR of CDR3 regions and iRepertoire HTBI primers were used to build TCR beta libraries. MiXCR, run by TCRdb on the multiplex PCR reads, gives a single entry per CDR3 protein. The data show roughly 510,000 distinct CDR3 sequences, with more than 15% seen just once and 12% held by the top ten. Study-level results: Persistent disease preferred TRBV28, TRBJ1-2 and TRBJ2-5. Patients whose Graves' disease persisted exhibited lower TCR diversity than those newly diagnosed.

The CDR3 extends over 13 amino acids. V was clipped by 5 bases and J by 6 bases, with 11 bases between them. Looked up from germline, CDR1 is MNHNS and CDR2 is SASEGT. The same data also went into a second study, on T cells in Graves' hyperthyroidism and ophthalmopathy. Turning to that study: Most clonotypes expanded in the thyroid (above 0.001) were also present in blood.

V is TRBV6-1 and J is TRBJ2-4; D is perhaps TRBD1 (6 bases). Sequences were derived from peripheral blood mononuclear cells (PBMCs), sampled at new diagnosis, from a patient treated with antithyroid drugs. The receptor comes from a man younger than 35 with Graves disease. The CDR3 region has the DNA TGTGCCAGCAGTCCGGGGACATCAAACATTCAGTACTTC. The encoded protein is CASSPGTSNIQYF.